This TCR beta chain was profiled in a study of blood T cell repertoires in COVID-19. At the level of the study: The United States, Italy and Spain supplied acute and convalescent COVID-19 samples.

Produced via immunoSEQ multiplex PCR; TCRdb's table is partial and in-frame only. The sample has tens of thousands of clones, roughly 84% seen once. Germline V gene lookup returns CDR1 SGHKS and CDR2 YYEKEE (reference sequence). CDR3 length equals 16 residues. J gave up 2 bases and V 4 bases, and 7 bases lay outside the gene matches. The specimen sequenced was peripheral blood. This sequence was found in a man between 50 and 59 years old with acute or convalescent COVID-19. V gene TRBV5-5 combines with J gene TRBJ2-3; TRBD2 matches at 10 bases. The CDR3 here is CASSRRLAGDTDTQYF. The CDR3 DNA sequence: TGTGCCAGCAGCCGCCGGCTAGCGGGGGACACAGATACGCAGTATTTT.